These T cell receptor beta chains were read from a single sample in a study of T cells in localized non-small cell lung cancer. Profiling relied on immunoSEQ multiplex PCR, and the TCRdb table lists in-frame clones only, not all of them. The sample shows thousands of clones, approximately 35% of them seen only once. The material sequenced was lung tumor tissue, taken before any cancer treatment. All receptors derive from an older female donor with stage I lung adenocarcinoma. Each CDR3 is given with its conserved first and last residue. A D gene is named only where the DNA matches it firmly. Clone sizes are given selectively: once, few, many, or a class where the clone is expanded.

TRBD2 TRBJ2-3 TRBV11-3 medium-sized CASSRSGGLATDTQYF TGTGCCAGCAGCAGATCCGGGGGACTAGCCACAGATACGCAGTATTTT
TRBD1 TRBJ2-5 TRBV11-3 medium-sized CASSQGQGEYQETQYF TGTGCCAGCAGCCAAGGACAGGGGGAGTACCAAGAGACCCAGTACTTC
. TRBJ2-3 TRBV4-1 medium-sized CASSQDPTDTQYF TGCGCCAGCAGCCAAGACCCTACAGATACGCAGTATTTT
. TRBJ2-2 TRBV28 few CASSLAPLDTGELFF TGTGCCAGCAGTTTAGCTCCCCTGGACACCGGGGAGCTGTTTTTT
. TRBJ1-6 TRBV11-3 few CASSLPGQGNSPLHF TGTGCCAGCAGCCTACCGGGACAAGGGAATTCACCCCTCCACTTT
. TRBJ2-5 TRBV6-8 medium-sized CASSVQQGGETQYF TGTGCCAGCAGTGTACAACAGGGAGGAGAGACCCAGTACTTC
TRBD1 TRBJ1-1 TRBV19 few CASRDRGGTEAFF TGTGCCAGTAGGGACAGGGGTGGTACTGAAGCTTTCTTT
. TRBJ2-7 TRBV28 . CASSFVSDNYEQYF TGTGCCAGCAGTTTTGTATCCGACAACTACGAGCAGTACTTC
. TRBJ1-1 TRBV6-8 few CAARGKHTEAFF TGTGCCGCCCGGGGGAAGCACACTGAAGCTTTCTTT
TRBD1 TRBJ2-7 TRBV5-1 few CASTPGQEGYEQYF TGCGCCAGCACACCGGGACAGGAGGGCTACGAGCAGTACTTC
. TRBJ1-2 TRBV9 . CASSLHALDYGYTF TGTGCCAGCAGTTTACATGCCCTAGACTATGGCTACACCTTC
TRBD1 TRBJ1-5 TRBV9 few CASRAGTDLNSNQPQHF TGTGCCAGCAGGGCCGGGACAGACCTGAATAGCAATCAGCCCCAGCATTTT
. TRBJ2-5 TRBV18 . CASLKTGPQETQYF TGTGCCAGCTTAAAGACCGGACCTCAAGAGACCCAGTACTTC
. TRBJ2-5 TRBV6-8 few CASRRRNETQYF TGTGCCAGCAGGAGGAGGAACGAGACCCAGTACTTC
. TRBJ2-5 TRBV19 few CASAGVAQETQYF TGTGCCAGTGCCGGGGTGGCCCAAGAGACCCAGTACTTC
. TRBJ1-1 TRBV6-8 medium-sized CASSYQGVGTEAFF TGTGCCAGCAGTTACCAAGGGGTAGGCACTGAAGCTTTCTTT
. TRBJ2-3 TRBV11-3 few CASSLLSTQGDTQYF TGTGCCAGCAGCCTATTATCGACGCAGGGAGATACGCAGTATTTT
. TRBJ1-1 TRBV28 . CASQEGVTEAFF TGTGCCAGCCAAGAGGGAGTCACTGAAGCTTTCTTT
. TRBJ1-5 TRBV10-2 . CASSVGGNQPQHF TGCGCCAGCAGTGTTGGCGGTAATCAGCCCCAGCATTTT
. TRBJ2-2 TRBV6-8 few CASRGIYTGELFF TGTGCCAGCAGGGGCATCTACACCGGGGAGCTGTTTTTT
. TRBJ1-2 TRBV11-3 few CASSPSGLSGYGYTF TGTGCCAGCAGCCCCAGCGGACTAAGTGGCTACGGCTACACCTTC
TRBD1 TRBJ2-2 TRBV6-8 . CASTPTGAGGELFF TGTGCCAGCACCCCGACAGGGGCGGGCGGGGAGCTGTTTTTT
. TRBJ1-1 TRBV11-3 few CASSETREMAEAFF TGTGCCAGCAGCGAAACCAGGGAGATGGCTGAAGCTTTCTTT
. TRBJ1-1 TRBV10-2 . CASGLQNTEAFF TGCGCCAGCGGGCTGCAGAACACTGAAGCTTTCTTT
TRBD1 TRBJ1-2 TRBV18 . CASSLRDSYGYTF TGTGCCAGCTCCTTGCGGGACAGCTATGGCTACACCTTC
TRBD1 TRBJ1-5 TRBV6-8 medium-sized CASSVTPTGTGTRPQHF TGTGCCAGCAGTGTAACACCAACCGGGACAGGGACACGGCCCCAGCATTTT
TRBD1 TRBJ1-1 TRBV11-3 . CASRQTGGAGRAFF TGTGCCAGCAGACAGACAGGGGGCGCAGGTCGGGCTTTCTTT
. TRBJ2-5 TRBV18 . CASSPSQRGETQYF TGTGCCAGCTCACCATCCCAGCGAGGCGAGACCCAGTACTTC
. TRBJ2-3 TRBV28 . CASTPSLGTDTQYF TGTGCCAGCACCCCCTCACTAGGGACAGATACGCAGTATTTT
TRBD2 TRBJ2-7 TRBV7-1 medium-sized CASVSGLANYEQYF TGTGCCAGCGTCTCGGGACTAGCCAACTACGAGCAGTACTTC
. TRBJ2-3 TRBV29-1 once CSAPGGGSTDTQYF TGCAGCGCTCCCGGAGGGGGGAGCACAGATACGCAGTATTTT
. TRBJ2-1 TRBV6-8 . CASSAADPSAGNEQFF TGTGCCAGCAGTGCCGCCGACCCAAGCGCCGGCAATGAGCAGTTCTTC
TRBD1 TRBJ2-1 TRBV9 few CASGRDSSYNEQFF TGTGCCAGCGGCCGGGACAGTTCCTACAATGAGCAGTTCTTC
. TRBJ1-3 TRBV9 few CASSSEQVGNTIYF TGTGCCAGCAGTTCAGAACAGGTTGGAAACACCATATATTTT
TRBD2 TRBJ2-1 TRBV6-8 . CASRLGLAGGPFDEQFF TGTGCCAGCAGACTCGGACTAGCGGGGGGGCCTTTTGATGAGCAGTTCTTC
. TRBJ2-3 TRBV14 . CASSQDLYGPGTDTQYF TGTGCCAGCAGCCAAGATCTGTATGGGCCGGGCACAGATACGCAGTATTTT
. TRBJ1-2 TRBV11-3 . CASSFQQGNYGYTF TGTGCCAGCAGCTTCCAACAGGGTAACTATGGCTACACCTTC
. TRBJ2-5 TRBV6-8 . CASESLDGSSETQYF TGTGCCAGCGAATCCCTGGACGGGAGCAGCGAGACCCAGTACTTC
. TRBJ1-5 TRBV27 few CASSLEGSNQPQHF TGTGCCAGCAGTCTGGAGGGGTCAAATCAGCCCCAGCATTTT
TRBD1 TRBJ1-1 TRBV10-2 few CASIDRVGEAFF TGCGCCAGCATTGACAGGGTTGGTGAAGCTTTCTTT
. TRBJ2-3 TRBV6-7 . CASSYSYRGINTDTQYF TGTGCCAGCAGTTACTCGTATCGCGGGATAAACACAGATACGCAGTATTTT
. TRBJ1-5 TRBV19 . CASGVNQPQHF TGTGCCAGTGGCGTCAATCAGCCCCAGCATTTT
. TRBJ1-5 TRBV2 few CASSERQINQPQHF TGTGCCAGCAGTGAGAGACAGATCAATCAGCCCCAGCATTTT